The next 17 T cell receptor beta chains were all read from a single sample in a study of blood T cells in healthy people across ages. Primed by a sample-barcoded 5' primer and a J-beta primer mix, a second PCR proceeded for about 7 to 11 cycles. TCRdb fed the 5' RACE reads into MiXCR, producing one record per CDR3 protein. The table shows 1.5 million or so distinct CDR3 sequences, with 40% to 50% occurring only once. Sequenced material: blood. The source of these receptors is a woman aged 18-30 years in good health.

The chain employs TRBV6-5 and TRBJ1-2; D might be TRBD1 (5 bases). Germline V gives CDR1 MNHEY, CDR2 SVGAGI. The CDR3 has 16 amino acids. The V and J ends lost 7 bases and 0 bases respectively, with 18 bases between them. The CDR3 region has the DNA TGTGCCAGCACCCTCGACAGACCCAACTCTAACTATGGCTACACCTTC. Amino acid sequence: CASTLDRPNSNYGYTF.

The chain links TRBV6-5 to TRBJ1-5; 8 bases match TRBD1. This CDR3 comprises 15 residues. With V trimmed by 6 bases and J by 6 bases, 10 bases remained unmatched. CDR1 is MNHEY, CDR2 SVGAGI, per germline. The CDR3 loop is CASRSGQGSFQPQHF. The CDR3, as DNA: TGTGCCAGCAGATCCGGACAGGGCTCTTTTCAGCCCCAGCATTTT.

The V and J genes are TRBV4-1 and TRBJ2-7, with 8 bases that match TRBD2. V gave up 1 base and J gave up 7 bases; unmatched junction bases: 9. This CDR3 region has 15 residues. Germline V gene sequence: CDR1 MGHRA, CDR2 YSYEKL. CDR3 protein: CASSQGSGSGNEQYF. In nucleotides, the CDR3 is TGCGCCAGCAGCCAAGGGAGCGGGAGTGGGAATGAGCAGTACTTC.

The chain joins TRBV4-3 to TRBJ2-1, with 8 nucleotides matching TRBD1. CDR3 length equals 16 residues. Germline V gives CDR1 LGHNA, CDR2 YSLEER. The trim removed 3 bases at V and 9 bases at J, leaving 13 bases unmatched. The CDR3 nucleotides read TGCGCCAGCAGCCAGGCTTCTAGGACAGGGTCGCTTGAGCAGTTCTTC. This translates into CASSQASRTGSLEQFF.

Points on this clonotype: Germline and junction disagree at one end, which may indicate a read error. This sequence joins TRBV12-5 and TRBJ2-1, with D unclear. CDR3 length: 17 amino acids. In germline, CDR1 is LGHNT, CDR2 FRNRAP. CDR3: CAGGFGSSADITMKQFF. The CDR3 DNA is TGTGCTGGTGGTTTTGGTTCGAGCGCTGACATTACAATGAAGCAGTTCTTC.

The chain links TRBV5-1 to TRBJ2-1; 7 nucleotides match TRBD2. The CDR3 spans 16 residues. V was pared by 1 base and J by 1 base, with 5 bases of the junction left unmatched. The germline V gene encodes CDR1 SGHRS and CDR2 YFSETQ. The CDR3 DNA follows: TGCGCCAGCAGCTTGTGGGCCGGGGGGTCCTACAATGAGCAGTTCTTC. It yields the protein CASSLWAGGSYNEQFF.

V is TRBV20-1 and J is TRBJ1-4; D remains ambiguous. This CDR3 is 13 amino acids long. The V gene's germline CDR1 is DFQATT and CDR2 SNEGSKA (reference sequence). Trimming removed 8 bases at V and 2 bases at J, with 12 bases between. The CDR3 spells CSSQTDTNEKLFF. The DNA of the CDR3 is TGCAGTTCTCAGACGGATACTAATGAAAAACTGTTTTTT.

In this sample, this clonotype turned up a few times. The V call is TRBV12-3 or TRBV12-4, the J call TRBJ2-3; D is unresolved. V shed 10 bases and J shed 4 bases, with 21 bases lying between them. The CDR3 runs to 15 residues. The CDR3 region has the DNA TGTGCCACCCGGAGAACGGCCCTCGTCGCAGATACGCAGTATTTT. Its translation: CATRRTALVADTQYF.

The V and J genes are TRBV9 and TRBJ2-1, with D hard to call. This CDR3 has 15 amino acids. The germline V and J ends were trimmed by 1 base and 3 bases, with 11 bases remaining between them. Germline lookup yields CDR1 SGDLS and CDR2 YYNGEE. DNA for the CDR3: TGTGCCAGCAGCGTAAACAGCATGATCTACAATGAGCAGTTCTTC. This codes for CASSVNSMIYNEQFF.

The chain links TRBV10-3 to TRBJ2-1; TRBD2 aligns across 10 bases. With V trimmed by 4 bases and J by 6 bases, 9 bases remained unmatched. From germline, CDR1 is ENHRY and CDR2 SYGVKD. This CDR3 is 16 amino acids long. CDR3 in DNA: TGTGCCATCAGTGCGGCTAGCGGGAGTTTAATCAATGAGCAGTTCTTC. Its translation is CAISAASGSLINEQFF.

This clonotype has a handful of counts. CDR3: CSAWTASTDTQYF. The DNA for the CDR3 is TGCAGTGCTTGGACAGCTAGCACAGATACGCAGTATTTT. The chain joins TRBV20-1 to TRBJ2-3, with a weak D call TRBD1 (6 bases). This CDR3 spans 13 amino acids. Trimming left V 5 bases short and J 0 bases short, with 9 bases between. CDR1 and CDR2 from the germline V gene are DFQATT and SNEGSKA (reference sequence).

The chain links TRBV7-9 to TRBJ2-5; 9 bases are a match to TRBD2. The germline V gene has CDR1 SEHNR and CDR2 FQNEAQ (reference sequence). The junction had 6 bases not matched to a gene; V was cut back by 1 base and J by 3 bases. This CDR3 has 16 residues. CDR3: CASSLVSGGPEETQYF. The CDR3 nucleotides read TGTGCCAGCAGCTTAGTTAGCGGGGGACCCGAAGAGACCCAGTACTTC.

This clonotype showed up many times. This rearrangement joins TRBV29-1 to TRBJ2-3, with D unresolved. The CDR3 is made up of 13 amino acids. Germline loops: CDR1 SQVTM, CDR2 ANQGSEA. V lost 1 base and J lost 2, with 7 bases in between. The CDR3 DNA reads TGCAGCGTTGAAGGGCTTCCCACAGATACGCAGTATTTT. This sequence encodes CSVEGLPTDTQYF.

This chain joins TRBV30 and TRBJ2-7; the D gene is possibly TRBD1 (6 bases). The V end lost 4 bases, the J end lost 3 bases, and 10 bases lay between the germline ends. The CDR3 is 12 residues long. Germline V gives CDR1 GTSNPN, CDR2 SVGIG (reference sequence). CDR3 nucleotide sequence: TGTGCCTGGAACAGGGTCAACTACGAGCAGTACTTC. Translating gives CAWNRVNYEQYF.

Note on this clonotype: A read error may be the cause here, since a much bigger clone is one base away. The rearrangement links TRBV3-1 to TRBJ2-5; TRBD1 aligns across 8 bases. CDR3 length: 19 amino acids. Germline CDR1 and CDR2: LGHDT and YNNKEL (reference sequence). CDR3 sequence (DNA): TGTGCCAGCAGCCAAGATCCCCATCGGACAGGGCGAGAGCAAGGGACCCAGTACTTC. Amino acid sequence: CASSQDPHRTGREQGTQYF.

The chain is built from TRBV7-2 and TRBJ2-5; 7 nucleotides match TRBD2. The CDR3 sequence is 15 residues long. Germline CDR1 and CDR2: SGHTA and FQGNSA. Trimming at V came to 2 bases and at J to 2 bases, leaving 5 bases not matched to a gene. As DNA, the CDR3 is TGTGCCAGCAGCTTATTCCGGGAGGTGCAAGAGACCCAGTACTTC. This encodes CASSLFREVQETQYF.

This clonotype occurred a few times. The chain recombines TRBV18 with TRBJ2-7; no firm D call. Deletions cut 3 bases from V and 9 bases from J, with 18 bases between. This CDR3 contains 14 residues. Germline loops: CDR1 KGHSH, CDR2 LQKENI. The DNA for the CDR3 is TGTGCCAGCTCACCCGATGATTTCTCCCTTGGGCAGTACTTC. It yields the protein CASSPDDFSLGQYF.